Given below is one T cell receptor (beta chain) in context. The antigen is undetermined. The data stem from a study of cytomegalovirus exposure and HLA in healthy donors. Study conclusions and caveats: Cytomegalovirus-associated status was assigned to about 170 TCR beta chains.

V was pared by 3 bases and J by 11 bases, with 23 bases between. CDR1 and CDR2 (germline): LNHNV, YYDKDF (reference sequence). The CDR3 is 16 amino acids. Assay used: immunoSEQ multiplex PCR; TCRdb lists only in-frame clones, some missing. The table has hundreds of thousands of clones, more than 75% seen once; the top ten hold around 12%. The chain has TRBV15 and TRBJ1-5, with unresolved D. The sample was PBMCs. This TCR was recovered from a young man in good health and CMV-seropositive. CDR3 sequence: CATSRAGPGEKWAQHF. As DNA, the CDR3 is TGTGCCACCAGCAGGGCGGGTCCGGGCGAAAAATGGGCCCAGCATTTT.